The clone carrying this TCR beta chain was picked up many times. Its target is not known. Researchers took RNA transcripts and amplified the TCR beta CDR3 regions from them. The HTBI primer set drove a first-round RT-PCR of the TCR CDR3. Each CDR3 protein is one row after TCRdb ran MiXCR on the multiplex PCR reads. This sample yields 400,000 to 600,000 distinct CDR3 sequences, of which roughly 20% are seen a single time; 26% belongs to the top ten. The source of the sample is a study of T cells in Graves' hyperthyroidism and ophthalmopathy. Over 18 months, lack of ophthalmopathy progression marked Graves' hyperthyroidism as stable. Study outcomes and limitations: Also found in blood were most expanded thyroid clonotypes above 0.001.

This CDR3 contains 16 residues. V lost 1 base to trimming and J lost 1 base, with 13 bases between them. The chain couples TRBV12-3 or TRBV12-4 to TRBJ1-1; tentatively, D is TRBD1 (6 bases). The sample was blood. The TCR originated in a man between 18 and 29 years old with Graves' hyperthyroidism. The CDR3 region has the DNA TGTGCCAGCAGTTTAGATTACAGGGTTGCGAACACTGAAGCTTTCTTT. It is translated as CASSLDYRVANTEAFF.